This T cell receptor beta chain was documented in a study of blood T cell repertoires in COVID-19 (dated by TCRdb to about 2020). Notes on the research overall: Samples covering the acute and convalescent phases of COVID-19 were provided by collaborators in the United States, Italy and Spain. Samples were obtained from the ongoing ImmuneRACE study (first 160 participants) and from 950 to 1,500 subjects provided by 6 global collaborators. A de-identified subject ID, COVID-19 status, age in years and sex were almost always included in the sample metadata. The repertoires were released in a freely available public database intended as a resource for research on the immune response to SARS-CoV-2. Subjects who had been exposed to COVID-19, were actively infected with it, or had recovered from it provided the deeply sampled blood TCRbeta repertoires that made up the dataset. The material from the prospective study consisted of cDNA or gDNA derived from T cells, B-cell-depleted T cells, or PBMCs. HLA class I and class II types, where available, came from metadata supplied by the sample provider rather than from assay-based typing. Results and caveats for the whole study, not just this receptor: The amount of clinical and demographic metadata varied by source and participant and was provided uncurated.

The CDR3 runs 15 amino acids, cysteine and phenylalanine included. Only the CDR3 DNA is retained, 45 bases long and in frame from the first base. The germline V gene (reference sequence) supplies CDR1 SEHNR and CDR2 FQNEAQ. Trimming accounts for 4 bases at V and 0 bases at J, while the number of junction bases matched to no gene is 4. For this clone: Its antigen is not yet known. No clone much larger than this one lies a single base away; base qualities are absent.

Participants in the prospective study were enrolled through a virtual design, were aged roughly 18 to 95 years, and lived in roughly 25 United States geographic areas. Cohort assignment in the prospective study relied on participant-reported clinical history from a screening survey and a study questionnaire. Recovered participants in ImmuneRACE Cohort 3 were defined as having two consecutive negative NP/OP PCR tests, clearance from a healthcare professional, or resolution of symptoms. Mobile phlebotomists in the prospective study collected whole blood, serum and a nasopharyngeal or oropharyngeal swab from every participant. Prospective study participants could optionally give additional blood draws and questionnaires over an approximately two-month period. Before DNA extraction, blood samples from the prospective study were shipped at room temperature or frozen. TCRbeta CDR3 regions were amplified from genomic DNA by means of the immunoSEQ Assay, a bias-controlled multiplex PCR. In the original analysis: Within the assay, amplification of reference gene primers was used to estimate how many nucleated cells each sample contained. To quantify the absolute abundance of each unique TCRbeta CDR3 rearrangement, sequence reads were collapsed and filtered. For each sample, productive Simpson clonality was calculated as the square root of Simpson's diversity index across productive rearrangements. Entries here come from immuneACCESS through TCRdb and include only in-frame sequences with V and J called. Some clones fail to appear in such tables; in the studies checked, an unresolved V gene covers under half of the shortfall, and the cause of the remainder is unknown. V and J calls and clone size come straight from that table; D and trimming were deduced from the DNA. The sample records a few hundred thousand clones, around 89% of which are singletons. Of the sample, approximately 1% falls within the top ten clones.

The clonotype originates from a man between 18 and 29 years old who had recovered from COVID-19. Recombination connected TRBV7-9 to TRBJ1-1; the central 8 bases match TRBD1. Sequencing was carried out using PBMCs or T cells enriched from blood (not recorded which). The CDR3 region has the sequence CASSSATGVNTEAFF. The sequenced DNA is TGTGCCAGCAGCTCCGCGACAGGGGTGAACACTGAAGCTTTCTTT. Reference TRBV7-9 and TRBJ1-1 genes cover what lies past the CDR3, so the full variable domain is DTGVSQNPRHKITKRGQNVTFRCDPISEHNRLYWYRQTLGQGPEFLTYFQNEAQLEKSRLLSDRFSAERPKGSFSTLEIQRTEQGDSAMYLCASSSATGVNTEAFFGQGTRLTVV.